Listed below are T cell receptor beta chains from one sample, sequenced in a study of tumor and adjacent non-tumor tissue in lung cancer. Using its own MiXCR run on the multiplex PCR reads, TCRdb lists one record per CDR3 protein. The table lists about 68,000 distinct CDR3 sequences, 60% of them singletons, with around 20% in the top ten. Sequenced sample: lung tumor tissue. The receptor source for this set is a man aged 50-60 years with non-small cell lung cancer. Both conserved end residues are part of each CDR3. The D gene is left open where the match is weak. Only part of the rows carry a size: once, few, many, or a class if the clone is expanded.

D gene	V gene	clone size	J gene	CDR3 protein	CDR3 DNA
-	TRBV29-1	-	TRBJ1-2	CSVGGTEASYDYTF	TGCAGCGTTGGGGGGACGGAAGCTAGCTATGACTACACCTTC
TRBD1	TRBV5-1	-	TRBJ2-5	CASSRLGGQGSETQYF	TGCGCCAGCAGCCGATTAGGGGGACAGGGGTCGGAGACCCAGTACTTC
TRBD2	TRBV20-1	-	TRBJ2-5	CSSPLAGGPRDF	TGCAGTTCCCCACTAGCGGGGGGCCCCCGGGACTTC
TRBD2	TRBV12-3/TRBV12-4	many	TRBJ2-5	CASSLSGREETQYF	TGTGCCAGCAGTCTTAGCGGGAGGGAAGAGACCCAGTACTTC
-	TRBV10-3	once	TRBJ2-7	CANSEGRGSSYEQYF	TGTGCCAACAGTGAGGGCAGGGGAAGCTCCTACGAGCAGTACTTC
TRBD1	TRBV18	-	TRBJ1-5	CVSSQGDGNRPQHF	TGTGTCAGCTCTCAGGGGGACGGCAATCGGCCCCAGCATTTT
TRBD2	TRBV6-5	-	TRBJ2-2	CASNSAWGGELFF	TGTGCCAGCAACTCCGCGTGGGGAGGGGAGCTTTTTTTT
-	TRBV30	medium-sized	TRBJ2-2	CAWTGKTRDGELFF	TGTGCCTGGACAGGGAAGACCCGCGACGGGGAGCTGTTTTTT
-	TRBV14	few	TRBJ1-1	CASSQAGDGRTTEAFF	TGTGCCAGCAGCCAAGCGGGGGATGGGAGAACGACTGAAGCTTTCTTT
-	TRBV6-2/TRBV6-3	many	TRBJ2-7	CASSATGGLEQYF	TGTGCCAGCAGCGCAACCGGAGGCCTGGAGCAGTACTTC
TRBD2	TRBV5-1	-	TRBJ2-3	CASSLALSGTTSTDSQYF	TGCGCCAGCAGCTTGGCACTCTCTGGGACTACTAGCACAGATTCGCAGTATTTT
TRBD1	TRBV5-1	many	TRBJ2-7	CASSGGQGNYEQYF	TGCGCCAGCAGCGGGGGACAGGGGAACTACGAGCAGTACTTC
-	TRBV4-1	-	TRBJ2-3	CASRQPSLSPSTDTQYF	TGCGCCAGCAGGCAACCGTCTCTATCACCTAGCACAGATACGCAGTATTTT
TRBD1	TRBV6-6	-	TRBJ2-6	CASSRTGDPLSGTNVLTF	TGTGCCAGCAGTCGGACAGGGGATCCCCTTTCTGGGACCAACGTCCTGACTTTC
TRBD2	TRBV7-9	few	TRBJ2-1	CASSPRVRAGGSYNEQFF	TGTGCCAGCAGCCCCCGTGTAAGAGCGGGGGGCTCTTATAATGAGCAGTTCTTC
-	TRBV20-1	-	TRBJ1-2	CSASNGQTASYGYTF	TGCAGTGCTAGTAATGGACAAACAGCTAGCTATGGCTACACCTTC
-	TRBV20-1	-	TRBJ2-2	CSGGKNTGELFF	TGCAGTGGAGGGAAGAACACCGGGGAGCTGTTTTTT